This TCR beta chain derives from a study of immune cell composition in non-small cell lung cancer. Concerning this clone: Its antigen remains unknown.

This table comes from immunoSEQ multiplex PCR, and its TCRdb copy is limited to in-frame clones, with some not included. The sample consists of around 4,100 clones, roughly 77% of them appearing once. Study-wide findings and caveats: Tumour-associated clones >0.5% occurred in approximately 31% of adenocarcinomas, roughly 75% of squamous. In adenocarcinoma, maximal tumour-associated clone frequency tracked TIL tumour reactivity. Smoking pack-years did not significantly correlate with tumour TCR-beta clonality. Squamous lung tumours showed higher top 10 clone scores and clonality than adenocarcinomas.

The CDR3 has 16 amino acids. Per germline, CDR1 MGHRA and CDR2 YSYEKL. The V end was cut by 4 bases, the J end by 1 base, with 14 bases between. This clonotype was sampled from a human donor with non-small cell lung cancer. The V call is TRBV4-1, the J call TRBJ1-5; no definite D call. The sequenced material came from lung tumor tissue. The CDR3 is CASSPIEVGSNQPQHF. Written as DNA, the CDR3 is TGCGCCAGCAGCCCAATAGAGGTGGGGAGCAATCAGCCCCAGCATTTT.